This section outlines one T cell receptor beta chain sequence together with its context. The antigen it recognizes is unknown. No base quality values were provided; no much bigger clone lies one nucleotide off. These data originate in a study of T cell responses to AZD1222 COVID-19 vaccine (TCRdb year 2021). Background for the entire study: AZD1222 recipients with second doses at about 4 weeks or about 12 weeks were pooled, because spike-specific TCR depth and breadth did not differ between schedules. A total of 233 trial participants underwent TCR sequencing, of whom some 210 received two doses of AZD1222 and some 25 received two doses of the MenACWY control vaccine. Trial participants were enrolled by age into 18-55, 56-69 and 70-plus year subgroups, with roughly 160, 29 and 62 TCR-sequenced participants respectively.

The paper's findings and limits, for the study overall: Most participants were white British and females outnumbered males, and the authors suggested that clonal diversity may have been underestimated. Reportedly, almost half of the unique spike-specific TCRs recognized epitopes lying outside the regions that are mutated in the B.1.351 and B.1.1.7 variants. After two AZD1222 doses, spike-specific TCR breadth and depth were significantly higher than at day 0 and than in MenACWY recipients. Conclusions about previously exposed vaccinees were limited because only 6 or 7 AZD1222 recipients were SARS-CoV-2 seropositive at baseline. No day 14 peak-response samples were available, so repertoires were characterized only after the peak T cell response. The vaccine-associated CD4 TCRs covered the entire spike protein, and the dominant responses fell in regions 160-218 and 743-854. In the small 56-69-year group, the increase in depth fell short of significance, most likely because of low power.

In the germline V gene, CDR1 corresponds to MNHEY and CDR2 to SVGAGI. The trim is 2 bases for V and 3 bases for J, with a gap of 10 bases between the germline ends. Counted from cysteine to phenylalanine, this CDR3 has 15 amino acids. Of the read, only the CDR3 DNA is kept; its 45 bases are in frame from base 1. Reading the label with the study, this specimen's time point is: baseline before first vaccination. The vaccinee samples were drawn from two UK trials, COV001 and COV002, one of which was a single-blind randomized controlled phase 2/3 trial testing AZD1222 (ChAdOx1 nCoV-19) in healthy adults. For TCRbeta chain sequencing, PBMC samples from trial participants were taken at day 0 and at day 28 after the second dose. The CDR3 regions of human TCRbeta chains were analyzed by immunosequencing. Per the source publication's procedure: Repertoire TCRs were matched against a reference library of SARS-CoV-2-specific TCRs generated with the MIRA antigen-specificity platform. Breadth was defined as the fraction of unique TCRs that were SARS-CoV-2-associated. Depth was defined as the fraction of total T cells that were SARS-CoV-2-associated. Using the MIRA data, every spike-specific TCR was mapped to the spike region that the TCR reacted to and assigned to either a CD4 or a CD8 class. Log10-transformed breadth and depth values were compared by one-way ANOVA with Sidak's multiple comparisons tests. This is the immuneACCESS table as TCRdb keeps it, with only in-frame sequences that have V and J called. A part of the clones is gone; compared with another copy, unresolved V genes explain less than half, and the rest is unexplained. From that table come the V and J calls and clone size; the DNA was used to work out D and trimming. In all, the sample holds 70,000 to 90,000 clones, and around nine tenths of those were seen once. The ten largest clones add up to approximately 3% of the sample.

Here the chain combines TRBV6-5 and TRBJ2-2; the D gene is not confidently resolved. Specimen: peripheral blood, collected on day 0 of AZD1222 vaccination. The TCR sequence derives from an adult in good health. The CDR3 has the sequence CASSYRDRYTGELFF. At the DNA level, the sequence is TGTGCCAGCAGTTACCGAGACCGTTACACCGGGGAGCTGTTTTTT.